This T cell receptor beta chain was documented in a study of monozygotic twins with inflammatory bowel disease. The CDR3 consists of 15 residues. The germline V gene encodes CDR1 SGHRS and CDR2 YFSETQ. As concerns this clonotype: The antigen is undetermined.

Study-wide results and limits: Among IBD patients, TCRbeta diversity (inverse Simpson) was lower than in healthy co-twins.

TCRdb reprocessed the 5' RACE reads and stores each CDR3 protein as one record, lacking DNA. The sample holds about 99,000 distinct CDR3 sequences. The TCR was taken from a human donor with ulcerative colitis or Crohn's disease, or a healthy co-twin of an affected twin (not recorded which). The specimen sequenced was blood. The chain couples TRBV5-1 to TRBJ2-1. The CDR3 is CASSLGGSSYNEQFF.